Presented here are 28 T cell receptor beta chains from one specimen sequenced in a study of T cells in Graves' hyperthyroidism and ophthalmopathy. Researchers amplified the TCR beta CDR3 regions from RNA transcripts. When the TCR CDR3 underwent first-round RT-PCR, the HTBI primer set was used. Using its own MiXCR run on the multiplex PCR reads, TCRdb lists one record per CDR3 protein. The table shows 360,000 or so distinct CDR3 sequences, with 15% occurring only once. Material for sequencing was blood. The receptors here all came from a woman aged 60-70 years with Graves' ophthalmopathy.

This clonotype was seen many times. Its ends do not fully match the called genes, so a read error is possible. The V call is TRBV3-1, the J call TRBJ1-1; 7 positions agree with TRBD1. The germline V gene encodes CDR1 LGHDT and CDR2 YNNKEL (reference sequence). The CDR3 is made up of 14 amino acids. The chain's CDR3 is CASSSGTANTEAFF. The CDR3 coding sequence is TGCGCCAGCAGCTCCGGGACAGCGAACACTGAAGCTTTCTTT.

This clonotype was recorded at least ten times. The V and J genes are TRBV30 and TRBJ2-5, with D possibly called TRBD1 or TRBD2 (6 bases each). The germline V gene has CDR1 GTSNPN and CDR2 SVGIG (reference sequence). The germline V and J ends were trimmed by 5 bases and 5 bases, with 12 bases remaining between them. This CDR3 comprises 12 residues. DNA of the CDR3: TGTGCCTGGGGCCTAGGGGGGGAGACCCAGTACTTC. Protein product: CAWGLGGETQYF.

In its sample, this clonotype was seen many times. The chain has TRBV20-1 and TRBJ2-7; 11 nucleotides match TRBD2. The CDR3 contains 14 residues. The V gene's germline CDR1 is DFQATT and CDR2 SNEGSKA (reference sequence). CDR3: CRPTSGRISYEQYF. The CDR3 bases are TGCAGGCCTACTAGCGGGAGAATTTCCTACGAGCAGTACTTC.

This clonotype was seen ten or more times. V and J are TRBV29-1 and TRBJ2-7; TRBD2 is a possible D gene (5 bases). Germline V gene sequence: CDR1 SQVTM, CDR2 ANQGSEA. The CDR3 contains 11 residues. V gave up 7 bases and J gave up 6 bases, with 13 bases separating them. CDR3 residues: CSGGMASEQYF. The CDR3, as DNA: TGCAGCGGAGGGATGGCATCCGAGCAGTACTTC.

This clonotype was counted a few times. This sequence joins TRBV27 and TRBJ2-1, with TRBD2 as a possible D gene (6 bases). From germline, CDR1 is MNHEY and CDR2 SMNVEV (reference sequence). V dropped 3 bases and J dropped 4 bases, with 13 bases sitting between them. The CDR3 has 15 amino acids. CDR3 DNA: TGTGCCAGCAGTTTTCAAGCGGGCGATTACAATGAGCAGTTCTTC. Protein sequence: CASSFQAGDYNEQFF.

In this sample, this clonotype turned up a few times. The chain carries TRBV10-1 and TRBJ2-2; TRBD2 matches at 7 bases. The ends lost 6 bases at V and 4 bases at J; junction bases unmatched: 5. Germline V gene sequence: CDR1 WNHNN, CDR2 SYGVQD (reference sequence). The CDR3 length is 14 residues. CDR3 coding DNA: TGCGCCAGCAGGCGGGAGAGGGGCACCGGGGAGCTGTTTTTT. This codes for CASRRERGTGELFF.

This clonotype came up a few times. The chain links TRBV24-1 to TRBJ2-2; 9 nucleotides agree with TRBD1. The CDR3 totals 14 residues. The V and J ends lost 7 bases and 4 bases, in that order; junction bases with no gene match: 3. Germline CDR1 is KGHDR and CDR2 is SFDVKD. CDR3 nucleotides: TGTGCCACCAGGACAGGGGGTCTCACCGGGGAGCTGTTTTTT. Its translation: CATRTGGLTGELFF.

The chain recombines TRBV5-5 with TRBJ2-7, with 14 bases lining up with TRBD2. Germline loops: CDR1 SGHKS, CDR2 YYEKEE (reference sequence). Trimming removed 3 bases from V and 7 bases from J; junction bases left unmatched: 9. The CDR3 contains 16 residues. The CDR3 nucleotides are TGTGCCAGCAGCTATGGGACTAGCGGGAGAATCGGAGAGCAGTACTTC. Protein sequence: CASSYGTSGRIGEQYF.

This clonotype was observed a few times. The chain employs TRBV6-1 and TRBJ2-3; 8 bases align to TRBD1. The germline V gene encodes CDR1 MNHNS and CDR2 SASEGT. With 6 bases clipped from V and 1 base from J, the junction kept 3 bases outside the gene matches. This CDR3 spans 14 amino acids. CDR3 amino acids: CASRRTGRTDTQYF. DNA of the CDR3: TGTGCCAGCAGACGGACAGGGCGCACAGATACGCAGTATTTT.

This clonotype was found many times. V usage is TRBV28 and J usage is TRBJ2-4; D possibly uses TRBD1 or TRBD2 (7 bases each). Germline loops: CDR1 MDHEN, CDR2 SYDVKM. V was pared by 7 bases and J by 0 bases, with 16 bases between. The CDR3 has 16 amino acids. The CDR3 DNA is TGTGCCAGCACTCAGGGGGGGGCCCTAGCCAAAAACATTCAGTACTTC. Translating gives CASTQGGALAKNIQYF.

Ten or more counts support this clonotype. The rearrangement uses TRBV5-1 and TRBJ2-7; no definite D call. CDR3 length: 17 residues. V lost 1 base and J lost 2, with 19 bases in between. Germline V gene data show CDR1 as SGHRS and CDR2 as YFSETQ. The CDR3 DNA follows: TGCGCCAGCAGCTTGTCGGTCGAGGACCCCTCGCCCTACGAGCAGTACTTC. Translating it yields CASSLSVEDPSPYEQYF.

About this clonotype itself: A much larger clone is a single base away; this may be a read error. V and J are TRBV28 and TRBJ1-5; D might be TRBD1 (5 bases). Germline CDR1 reads MDHEN; CDR2 reads SYDVKM. V lost 6 bases, J lost 2 bases, and 8 bases lay in between. This CDR3 has 13 residues. CDR3 bases: TGTGCCAGCAGAGGACACGGCAATCAGCCCCAGCATTTT. Its translation is CASRGHGNQPQHF.

This chain joins TRBV30 and TRBJ1-1, with TRBD1 identical over 9 bases. The CDR3 consists of 14 residues. Germline CDR1 is GTSNPN and CDR2 is SVGIG (reference sequence). V was clipped by 4 bases and J by 3 bases; unmatched bases: 6. DNA for the CDR3: TGTGCCTGGACTCTCGGGACAGGGTACACTGAAGCTTTCTTT. Its translation is CAWTLGTGYTEAFF.

This clonotype was recorded many times. The chain couples TRBV12-3 or TRBV12-4 to TRBJ2-7; 12 bases align to TRBD1. The CDR3 runs 14 residues. With 9 bases clipped from V and 6 bases from J, the junction kept 9 bases outside the gene matches. CDR3 region: CASKLGQGAGEQYF. DNA for the CDR3: TGTGCCAGTAAACTGGGACAGGGGGCCGGCGAGCAGTACTTC.

Ten or more counts support this clonotype. The chain links TRBV25-1 to TRBJ1-5, with TRBD1 matching over 9 bases. Per germline, CDR1 MGHDK and CDR2 SYGVNS. The V gene end was trimmed by 4 bases and the J gene end by 6 bases; junction bases not matched to a gene: 7. The CDR3 length is 15 residues. The CDR3 spells CASSGPGQGSQPQHF. The CDR3 DNA sequence: TGTGCCAGCAGTGGACCGGGACAGGGAAGTCAGCCCCAGCATTTT.

CDR3 in DNA: TGTGCCAGCAGCCAAGACGGGGCGGGGCAAGAGACCCAGTACTTC. Translation: CASSQDGAGQETQYF. The chain employs TRBV3-1 and TRBJ2-5, with D perhaps TRBD2 (6 bases). CDR3 length equals 15 residues. Germline CDR1 is LGHDT and CDR2 is YNNKEL (reference sequence). The V gene lost 0 bases and the J gene lost 2 bases, with 10 bases spanning the gap.

The chain couples TRBV11-2 to TRBJ2-7; TRBD1 or TRBD2 may be the D gene (6 bases each). V gave up 5 bases and J gave up 1 base, with 15 bases separating them. Germline V gene sequence: CDR1 SGHAT, CDR2 FQNNGV. The CDR3 extends over 15 amino acids. The CDR3 spells CASSPEQGGSYEQYF. CDR3 nucleotides: TGTGCCAGCAGCCCCGAACAGGGAGGATCCTACGAGCAGTACTTC.

This clonotype was detected ten times or more. The chain employs TRBV5-1 and TRBJ2-5; 8 positions agree with TRBD1. This CDR3 is built from 15 residues. After removal of 1 base from V and 3 bases from J, the junction contained 5 bases not matched to a gene. CDR1 SGHRS and CDR2 YFSETQ come from the germline V gene. The DNA for the CDR3 is TGCGCCAGCAGCTTGCAGGGGACAGGCAAAGAGACCCAGTACTTC. Encoded protein: CASSLQGTGKETQYF.

This clonotype occurred many times. J is TRBJ1-4 and V is TRBV11-2; TRBD1 is a possible D gene (6 bases). V dropped 5 bases and J dropped 7 bases, with 17 bases sitting between them. CDR1 and CDR2 (germline): SGHAT, FQNNGV. The CDR3 runs 15 residues. The CDR3 sequence is CASSPGAQGLEKLFF. CDR3 in DNA: TGTGCCAGCAGCCCGGGTGCCCAGGGGCTTGAAAAACTGTTTTTT.

The sample holds many counts of this clonotype. J is TRBJ2-7 and V is TRBV9; D is tentatively TRBD1 or TRBD2 (5 bases each). V was cut by 2 bases and J by 0 bases, with 6 bases left in between. The CDR3 contains 13 residues. The V gene's germline CDR1 is SGDLS and CDR2 YYNGEE. This CDR3 is CASSVGTSYEQYF. The CDR3 region has the DNA TGTGCCAGCAGCGTCGGGACCTCCTACGAGCAGTACTTC.

This clonotype was seen at least ten times. The chain has TRBV3-1 and TRBJ2-7; D may be TRBD2 (5 bases). V shed 5 bases and J shed 5 bases, with 16 bases lying between them. CDR1 is LGHDT and CDR2 is YNNKEL in the germline V gene (reference sequence). CDR3 length equals 14 residues. The CDR3 sequence: CASSRGMSLHEQYF. The CDR3 nucleotides are TGTGCCAGCAGCAGAGGGATGAGCCTCCACGAGCAGTACTTC.

This clonotype came up a few times. The chain is built from TRBV12-3 or TRBV12-4 and TRBJ2-3; unclear D gene. The V and J ends lost 7 bases and 4 bases respectively, with 9 bases between them. The CDR3 totals 12 residues. The CDR3 protein is CASNYGPDTQYF. As DNA, the CDR3 is TGTGCCAGCAACTACGGGCCAGATACGCAGTATTTT.

This clonotype was seen ten or more times. This chain connects TRBV3-1 to TRBJ1-5; D is perhaps TRBD1 (5 bases). The CDR3 totals 15 residues. Germline assignment: CDR1 LGHDT and CDR2 YNNKEL (reference sequence). Trimming cost V 1 base and J 10 bases, with 17 bases left between them. The CDR3: CASSQGRAPTGPQHF. The CDR3, as DNA: TGTGCCAGCAGCCAAGGTCGCGCCCCCACAGGACCCCAGCATTTT.

This clonotype showed up many times. The chain links TRBV5-1 to TRBJ1-1, with D perhaps TRBD1 (6 bases). Germline lookup yields CDR1 SGHRS and CDR2 YFSETQ. This CDR3 is built from 15 residues. Trimming stripped 4 bases from V and 3 bases from J, with 16 bases between. The CDR3 region is CASSPGGPGDTEAFF. CDR3 in DNA: TGCGCCAGCAGCCCTGGGGGGCCGGGGGACACTGAAGCTTTCTTT.

This clonotype was observed many times. The V and J genes are TRBV2 and TRBJ2-1; possibly TRBD1 or TRBD2 for D (5 bases each). The CDR3 covers 13 residues. V lost 7 bases and J 0 bases, leaving 7 bases between the germline ends. Germline V gene lookup returns CDR1 SNHLY and CDR2 FYNNEI. The CDR3, as DNA: TGTGCCAGCAAGGGGAGCTCCTACAATGAGCAGTTCTTC. Amino acid sequence: CASKGSSYNEQFF.

This clonotype was observed at least ten times. The chain has TRBV20-1 and TRBJ1-3, with D possibly TRBD1 on 5 matching bases. The CDR3 is 14 amino acids. V was trimmed by 5 bases and J by 7 bases, leaving 18 bases between them. Germline CDR1 reads DFQATT; CDR2 reads SNEGSKA (reference sequence). CDR3 in DNA: TGCAGTGCTCGGATGCAGGGAGGGAGGAACACCATATATTTT. This gives the protein CSARMQGGRNTIYF.

In its sample, this clonotype was seen a few times. J is TRBJ2-7 and V is TRBV7-2; 10 bases agree with TRBD1. Trimming took 3 bases from V and 3 from J; bases not matched to a gene: 2. Germline CDR1 SGHTA, CDR2 FQGNSA. The CDR3 runs 14 residues. The CDR3 spells CASSLGQGFYEQYF. CDR3 DNA sequence: TGTGCCAGCAGCTTGGGACAGGGGTTCTACGAGCAGTACTTC.

This clonotype was seen repeatedly, ten times or more. The chain employs TRBV7-8 and TRBJ2-5; TRBD2 might be the D (5 bases). The CDR3 totals 16 residues. V was shortened by 3 bases and J by 3 bases, with 17 bases between the two germline ends. Per germline, CDR1 SGHVS and CDR2 FQNEAQ. The CDR3 nucleotides read TGTGCCAGCAGCTTGGGGTCAGCAGCGGCAAAAGAGACCCAGTACTTC. Protein: CASSLGSAAAKETQYF.